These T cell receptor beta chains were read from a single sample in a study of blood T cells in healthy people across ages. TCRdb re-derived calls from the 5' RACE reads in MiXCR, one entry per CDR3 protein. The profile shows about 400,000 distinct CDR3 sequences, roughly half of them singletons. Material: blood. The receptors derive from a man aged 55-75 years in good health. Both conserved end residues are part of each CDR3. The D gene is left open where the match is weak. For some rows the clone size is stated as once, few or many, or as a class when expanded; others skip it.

TGCGCCAGCAGCTACGGACAGGGGGCGCGGAACGAGCAGTACTTC	CASSYGQGARNEQYF	TRBV5-1	few	TRBD1	TRBJ2-7	15
TGCAGTGCTAGAGGAGTGGGGGCCTACTACAATGAGCAGTTCTTC	CSARGVGAYYNEQFF	TRBV20-1	.	.	TRBJ2-1	15
TGTGCCAGCAGTTTAGGGGGAATTGGCTACACCTTC	CASSLGGIGYTF	TRBV27	.	.	TRBJ1-2	12
TGTGCCAGCAGCCACGGGGGGGCTGGGGCCAACGTCCTGACTTTC	CASSHGGAGANVLTF	TRBV14	.	TRBD2	TRBJ2-6	15
TGCAGTGCTATCCCGGACAGGGTAGAGACCCAGTACTTC	CSAIPDRVETQYF	TRBV20-1	.	TRBD1	TRBJ2-5	13
TGTGCCAGCAGTCCCATAGGACTAGCGGGAGGTGGGATATACTACGAGCAGTACTTC	CASSPIGLAGGGIYYEQYF	TRBV6-1	once	TRBD2	TRBJ2-7	19
TGCAGTGCTAGACGGGGATCCGGGACCACAAAGGAGCCCTACAATGAGCAGTTCTTC	CSARRGSGTTKEPYNEQFF	TRBV20-1	.	.	TRBJ2-1	19
TGCAATGCTAGGGCGACCTGGGGGGATACGCAGTATTTT	CNARATWGDTQYF	TRBV20-1	.	.	TRBJ2-3	13
TGTGCCAGCATAGCGGGAGGGTCTTACGAGCAGTACTTC	CASIAGGSYEQYF	TRBV28	.	TRBD2	TRBJ2-7	13
TGTGCCAGCAGTTACGGGGTGGCACTGGGGGGCACAGATACGCAGTATTTT	CASSYGVALGGTDTQYF	TRBV6-2/TRBV6-3	many	.	TRBJ2-3	17
TGCAGTGCTAGGGCCCAGGGGGAAGAGACCCAGTACTTC	CSARAQGEETQYF	TRBV20-1	.	TRBD1	TRBJ2-5	13
TGTGCCAGCAGTTACGGACAGGGGGGAGGGCTCTCCTACGAGCAGTACTTC	CASSYGQGGGLSYEQYF	TRBV12-3/TRBV12-4	.	TRBD1	TRBJ2-7	17
TGTGCCTGGGGCTTGGGCGGTGGGGCAGATACGCAGTATTTT	CAWGLGGGADTQYF	TRBV30	.	.	TRBJ2-3	14
TGTGCCAGCATAGGCGGGGTCGTCGGGGAAAAACTGTTTTTT	CASIGGVVGEKLFF	TRBV2	.	.	TRBJ1-4	14
TGTGCCAGCAGCTTAGTGGGGGGGGTCCTCTCTGGGGCCAACGTCCTGACTTTC	CASSLVGGVLSGANVLTF	TRBV7-8	few	TRBD2	TRBJ2-6	18
TGTGCCAGCAGCCCAACGGGCAGGGGGAGGAGAGATACGCAGTATTTT	CASSPTGRGRRDTQYF	TRBV12-3/TRBV12-4	.	.	TRBJ2-3	16
TGCAGTGCCGGGACAGGTTCATACGATGAGCAGTTCTTC	CSAGTGSYDEQFF	TRBV20-1	.	TRBD1	TRBJ2-1	13
TGTGCCAGCAGTACCGGACGGGGGGGTGAGACCCAGTACTTC	CASSTGRGGETQYF	TRBV6-1	.	TRBD2	TRBJ2-5	14
TGTGCCAGCAGCCCCTTTGAGGGGGCCAGCTATGGCTACACCTTC	CASSPFEGASYGYTF	TRBV5-6	.	TRBD1	TRBJ1-2	15
TGTGCCAGCAGCCCAGGGGGAGCGGGAGCCGACAATGAGCAGTTCTTC	CASSPGGAGADNEQFF	TRBV11-3	.	.	TRBJ2-1	16
TGCGCCAGCAGCTGGACAGGGAGGGACACTGAAGCTTTCTTT	CASSWTGRDTEAFF	TRBV5-1	.	TRBD1	TRBJ1-1	14
TGTGCCAGCAGTGAATATGGGGGGCGGGACGAGCAGTACTTC	CASSEYGGRDEQYF	TRBV6-1	.	.	TRBJ2-7	14
TGCAGTGCCAAGTCCTGGGACCAAGAGACCCAGTACTTC	CSAKSWDQETQYF	TRBV20-1	.	.	TRBJ2-5	13
TGCGCCAGCAGCCCGGGGACGGGACCCCAAGAGACCCAGTACTTC	CASSPGTGPQETQYF	TRBV5-1	once	.	TRBJ2-5	15
TGTGCCAGCAGCCAAGGGGCAAGGGGCTACACCTTC	CASSQGARGYTF	TRBV3-1	few	.	TRBJ1-2	12
TGTGCCAGCAGCCAAGTGGTGCGTCCGAGGGGGGAGCAGTACTTC	CASSQVVRPRGEQYF	TRBV3-1	many	.	TRBJ2-7	15
TGCAGCGCCGTTAGCGGGAGTCACTACGAGCAGTACTTC	CSAVSGSHYEQYF	TRBV29-1	.	TRBD2	TRBJ2-7	13
TGTGCCAGCAGTCAGGACAGGGAACGCGAGCAGTACTTC	CASSQDREREQYF	TRBV12-3/TRBV12-4	few	TRBD1	TRBJ2-7	13
TGTGCCAGCAGCTCGGACAGGGAGCGGTCTGGGGCCAACGTCCTGACTTTC	CASSSDRERSGANVLTF	TRBV7-9	few	TRBD1	TRBJ2-6	17
TGTGCCATGGCCCTCGGGAGGCAGAAAGCTGATACGCAGTATTTT	CAMALGRQKADTQYF	TRBV10-3	.	TRBD2	TRBJ2-3	15
TGTGCCAGTAGTATGACAGGTGTCCTAGCCAAAAACATTCAGTACTTC	CASSMTGVLAKNIQYF	TRBV19	once	.	TRBJ2-4	16
TGCAGTGCTACTACAGGGGCCGCCGGGTATCAGCCCCAGCATTTT	CSATTGAAGYQPQHF	TRBV20-1	.	TRBD1	TRBJ1-5	15
TGCAGTGGCGAGCGGACAGATACGCAGTATTTT	CSGERTDTQYF	TRBV20-1	.	.	TRBJ2-3	11
TGTGCCAGCAGTTACCGTGGACAGGGATCCTATGGCTACACCTTC	CASSYRGQGSYGYTF	TRBV6-5	many	TRBD1	TRBJ1-2	15
TGTGCCAGCAGTTACGGGACTAGCGGGAGTTCGGGGGGGTACAATGAGCAGTTCTTC	CASSYGTSGSSGGYNEQFF	TRBV6-2/TRBV6-3	.	TRBD2	TRBJ2-1	19
TGTGCCAGCAGTTACGGGACAACGACGTCCCCCGGGGAGCTGTTTTTT	CASSYGTTTSPGELFF	TRBV6-5	.	.	TRBJ2-2	16
TGTGCCAGCAGGGGCTTAAGACTAGCGGGGGTACAATCCTACAATGAGCAGTTCTTC	CASRGLRLAGVQSYNEQFF	TRBV12-3/TRBV12-4	many	TRBD2	TRBJ2-1	19
TGTGCCAGCAGTTACGGGGGGCCAGGTGGCTACACCTTC	CASSYGGPGGYTF	TRBV6-6	.	.	TRBJ1-2	13
TGCGCCAGCAGCCGGGACGGGTCGAGCTCCTACGAGCAGTACTTC	CASSRDGSSSYEQYF	TRBV5-1	.	.	TRBJ2-7	15
TGTGCCAGCAGCCCAAGGACAGGGAGAGGCTCCTACGAGCAGTACTTC	CASSPRTGRGSYEQYF	TRBV11-2	once	TRBD1	TRBJ2-7	16
TGCAGTGCTAGAGGACTAGCGGGAGGAGGGAGCATGCAGTATTTT	CSARGLAGGGSMQYF	TRBV20-1	.	TRBD2	TRBJ2-3	15
TGCAGTGCTAGACCCAAAAGCTCTCCTAACTATGGCTACACCTTC	CSARPKSSPNYGYTF	TRBV20-1	.	.	TRBJ1-2	15
TGCAGTGCTAGAGATCAATCGCGGTCTGGGGCCAACGTCCTGACTTTC	CSARDQSRSGANVLTF	TRBV20-1	few	.	TRBJ2-6	16
TGTGCCAGCGCCGACCCAGGTTCAGGCTACACCTTC	CASADPGSGYTF	TRBV6-2/TRBV6-3	.	.	TRBJ1-2	12
TGTGCCAGCAGCTCTACCATGAACACTGAAGCTTTCTTT	CASSSTMNTEAFF	TRBV7-8	few	.	TRBJ1-1	13
TGTGCCAGCAGCTTAGACGGGGCCTCCTACGAGCAGTACTTC	CASSLDGASYEQYF	TRBV7-2	.	.	TRBJ2-7	14
TGTGCCAGCAGCCGGACCAGCGGGGGGGCCAATACAGATACGCAGTATTTT	CASSRTSGGANTDTQYF	TRBV13	.	TRBD2	TRBJ2-3	17
TGCAGCGCCTCATTGGACACTGAAGCTTTCTTT	CSASLDTEAFF	TRBV29-1	.	.	TRBJ1-1	11
TGTGCCAGCAGCTTAGTCGGGGGGAGGAATGAGCAGTTCTTC	CASSLVGGRNEQFF	TRBV7-2	many	TRBD2	TRBJ2-1	14
TGTGCCAGCAGCCAAGTAAAGGGGAGCGGGCAAGACAATAAGCAGTTCTTC	CASSQVKGSGQDNKQFF	TRBV3-1	.	.	TRBJ2-1	17
TGTGCCAGCAGTGAAAGGAACCTACTCGAGAGTGGACTGTTTTTT	CASSERNLLESGLFF	TRBV6-1	.	.	TRBJ1-4	15
TGTGCCAGCAGTTTACTTAGACAGGGGACCTACGAGCAGTACTTC	CASSLLRQGTYEQYF	TRBV27	many	TRBD1	TRBJ2-7	15
TGCAGTGCTAGAGATTGGGGCGGAAATTCACCCCTCCACTTT	CSARDWGGNSPLHF	TRBV20-1	.	.	TRBJ1-6	14
TGTGCCAGCAGTGGACAGGGGGCCTTCACCGGGGAGCTGTTTTTT	CASSGQGAFTGELFF	TRBV25-1	.	TRBD1	TRBJ2-2	15
TGTGCCAGCAGTTTAGGGGGGAGGGCCGCTGAGCAGTTCTTC	CASSLGGRAAEQFF	TRBV27	many	TRBD2	TRBJ2-1	14
TGCAGTGCTAGGGTGGGTGAAGCTTTCTTT	CSARVGEAFF	TRBV20-1	.	.	TRBJ1-1	10
TGTGCCAGCAGCTTAGCCACCTTGGACAGCCCTACAGATACGCAGTATTTT	CASSLATLDSPTDTQYF	TRBV7-9	few	.	TRBJ2-3	17
TGTGCCAGCAGCCCCGCCGCGGCCACAGATACGCAGTATTTT	CASSPAAATDTQYF	TRBV7-9	few	.	TRBJ2-3	14
TGTGCCAGCAGTTCCCTCACAGGGAGTGGCTATGGCTACACCTTC	CASSSLTGSGYGYTF	TRBV28	.	.	TRBJ1-2	15
TGTGCCAGCAGCGTAGAGGGAGGACAGGGTAGAAACGAGCAGTACTTC	CASSVEGGQGRNEQYF	TRBV9	.	TRBD1	TRBJ2-7	16